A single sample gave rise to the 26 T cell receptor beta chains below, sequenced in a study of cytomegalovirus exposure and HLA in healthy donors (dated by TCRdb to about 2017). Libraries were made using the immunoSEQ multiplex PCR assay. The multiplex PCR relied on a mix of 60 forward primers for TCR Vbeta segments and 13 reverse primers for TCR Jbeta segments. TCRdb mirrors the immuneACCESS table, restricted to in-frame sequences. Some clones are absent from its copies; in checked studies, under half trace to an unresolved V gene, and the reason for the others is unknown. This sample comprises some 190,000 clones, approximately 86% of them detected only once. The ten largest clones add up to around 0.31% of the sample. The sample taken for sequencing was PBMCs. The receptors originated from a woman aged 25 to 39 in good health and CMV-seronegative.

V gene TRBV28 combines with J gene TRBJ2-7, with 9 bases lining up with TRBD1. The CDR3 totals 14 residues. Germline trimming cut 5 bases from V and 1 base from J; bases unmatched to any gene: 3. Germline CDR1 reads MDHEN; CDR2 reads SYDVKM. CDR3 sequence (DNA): TGTGCCAGCAGTCGCGACAGGGGGTCCTACGAGCAGTACTTC. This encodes CASSRDRGSYEQYF.

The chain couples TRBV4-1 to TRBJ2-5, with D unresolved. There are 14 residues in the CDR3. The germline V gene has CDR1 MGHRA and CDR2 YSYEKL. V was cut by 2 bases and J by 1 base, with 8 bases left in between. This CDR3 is CASSQQLSQETQYF. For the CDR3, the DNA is TGCGCCAGCAGCCAACAACTATCCCAAGAGACCCAGTACTTC.

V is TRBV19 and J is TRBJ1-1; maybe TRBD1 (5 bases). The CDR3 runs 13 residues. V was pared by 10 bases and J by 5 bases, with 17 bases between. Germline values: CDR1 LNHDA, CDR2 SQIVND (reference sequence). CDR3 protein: CATRGTAWTEAFF. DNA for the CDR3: TGTGCCACACGCGGGACCGCCTGGACTGAAGCTTTCTTT.

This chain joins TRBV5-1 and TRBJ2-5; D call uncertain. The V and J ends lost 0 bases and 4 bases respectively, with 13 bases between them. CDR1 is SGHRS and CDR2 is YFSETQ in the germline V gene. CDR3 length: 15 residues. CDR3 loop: CASSLAVQAGETQYF. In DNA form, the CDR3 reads TGCGCCAGCAGCTTGGCCGTGCAGGCCGGAGAGACCCAGTACTTC.

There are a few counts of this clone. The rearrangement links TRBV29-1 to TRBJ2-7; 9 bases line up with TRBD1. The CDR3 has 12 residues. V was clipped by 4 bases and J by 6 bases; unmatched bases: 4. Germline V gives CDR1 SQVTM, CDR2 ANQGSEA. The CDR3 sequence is CSVGQGGLEQYF. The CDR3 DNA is TGCAGCGTTGGACAGGGGGGGCTCGAGCAGTACTTC.

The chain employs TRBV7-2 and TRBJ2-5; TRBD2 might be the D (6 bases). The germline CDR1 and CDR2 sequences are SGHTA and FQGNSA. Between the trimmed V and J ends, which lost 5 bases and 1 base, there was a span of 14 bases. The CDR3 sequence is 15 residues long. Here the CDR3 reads CASSPLLAVQETQYF. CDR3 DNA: TGTGCCAGCAGCCCCCTCTTAGCGGTCCAAGAGACCCAGTACTTC.

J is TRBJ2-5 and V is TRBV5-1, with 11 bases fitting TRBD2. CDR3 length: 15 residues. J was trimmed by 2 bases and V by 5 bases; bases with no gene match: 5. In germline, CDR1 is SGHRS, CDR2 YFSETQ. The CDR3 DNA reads TGCGCCAGCAGTCGGGGACTAGCGGAACAAGAGACCCAGTACTTC. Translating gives CASSRGLAEQETQYF.

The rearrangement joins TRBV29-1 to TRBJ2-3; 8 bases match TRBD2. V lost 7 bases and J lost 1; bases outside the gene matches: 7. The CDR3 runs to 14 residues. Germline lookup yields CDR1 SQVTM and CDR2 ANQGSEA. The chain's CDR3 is CSALSGVGTDTQYF. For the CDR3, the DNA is TGCAGCGCCCTTAGCGGGGTCGGCACAGATACGCAGTATTTT.

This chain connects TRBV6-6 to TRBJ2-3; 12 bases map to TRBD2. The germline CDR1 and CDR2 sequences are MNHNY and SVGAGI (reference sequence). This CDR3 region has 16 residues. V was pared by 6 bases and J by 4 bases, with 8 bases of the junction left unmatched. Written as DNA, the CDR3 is TGTGCCAGCAGAGCTAGCGGGAGGGCCCTCGCAGATACGCAGTATTTT. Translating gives CASRASGRALADTQYF.

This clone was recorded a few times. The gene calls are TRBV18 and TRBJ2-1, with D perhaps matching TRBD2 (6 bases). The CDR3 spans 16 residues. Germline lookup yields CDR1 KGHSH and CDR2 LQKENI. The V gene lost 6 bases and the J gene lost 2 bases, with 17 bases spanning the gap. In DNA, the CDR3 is TGTGCCAGCTCCCCCCGGGACTCCCATCCCTACAATGAGCAGTTCTTC. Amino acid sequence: CASSPRDSHPYNEQFF. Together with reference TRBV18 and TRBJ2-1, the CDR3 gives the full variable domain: NAGVMQNPRHLVRRRGQEARLRCSPMKGHSHVYWYRQLPEEGLKFMVYLQKENIIDESGMPKERFSAEFPKEGPSILRIQQVVRGDSAAYFCASSPRDSHPYNEQFFGPGTRLTVL.

CDR3 nucleotide sequence: TGCAGCGTTGAATTCCCCCTCGGGCTAGCGGGGCCAGGAGAGACCCAGTACTTC. Amino acids: CSVEFPLGLAGPGETQYF. The chain is built from TRBV29-1 and TRBJ2-5, with 9 bases identical to TRBD2. Germline CDR1 and CDR2: SQVTM and ANQGSEA. CDR3 length: 18 residues. V shed 2 bases, J shed 4 bases, and the junction held 17 bases outside the gene matches.

The CDR3 here is CASSPPGALLVSDTQYF. The CDR3 DNA sequence: TGTGCCAGCAGTCCCCCAGGGGCACTACTAGTCTCAGATACGCAGTATTTT. The chain uses TRBV27 and TRBJ2-3, with D possibly TRBD1 on 6 matching bases. Trimming pared 5 bases from V and 4 bases from J, leaving 22 bases between. CDR3 size: 17 residues. In germline, CDR1 is MNHEY, CDR2 SMNVEV (reference sequence).

CDR3 nucleotides: TGTGCCAGCAGCCTCCAAGGACTAGGGACCAGCGCCGGGGAGCTGTTTTTT. Its protein product is CASSLQGLGTSAGELFF. The chain couples TRBV7-3 to TRBJ2-2, with 7 bases identical to TRBD2. Germline V gene data show CDR1 as SGHTA and CDR2 as FQGTGA. Trimming removed 5 bases from V and 6 bases from J; junction bases left unmatched: 15. The CDR3 is 17 amino acids.

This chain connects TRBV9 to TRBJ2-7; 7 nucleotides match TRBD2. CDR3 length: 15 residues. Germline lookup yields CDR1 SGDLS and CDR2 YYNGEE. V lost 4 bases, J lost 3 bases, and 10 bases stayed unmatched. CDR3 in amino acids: CASSPRLAGFYEQYF. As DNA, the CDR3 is TGTGCCAGCAGCCCTAGACTAGCTGGGTTCTACGAGCAGTACTTC. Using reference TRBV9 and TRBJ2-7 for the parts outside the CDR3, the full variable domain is DSGVTQTPKHLITATGQRVTLRCSPRSGDLSVYWYQQSLDQGLQFLIQYYNGEERAKGNILERFSAQQFPDLHSELNLSSLELGDSALYFCASSPRLAGFYEQYFGPGTRLTVT.

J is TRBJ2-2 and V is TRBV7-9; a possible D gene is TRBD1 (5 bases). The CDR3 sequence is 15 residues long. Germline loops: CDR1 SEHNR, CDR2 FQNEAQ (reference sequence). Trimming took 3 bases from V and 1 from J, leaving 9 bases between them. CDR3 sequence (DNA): TGTGCCAGCAGCTTGCCCGGACAGAACACCGGGGAGCTGTTTTTT. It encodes CASSLPGQNTGELFF.

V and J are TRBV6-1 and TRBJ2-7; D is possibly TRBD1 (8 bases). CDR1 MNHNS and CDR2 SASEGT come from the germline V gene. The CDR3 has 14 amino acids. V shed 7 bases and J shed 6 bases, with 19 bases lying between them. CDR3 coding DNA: TGTGCCAGCAACCAACAGGGGGGGCAACTCGAGCAGTACTTC. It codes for CASNQQGGQLEQYF.

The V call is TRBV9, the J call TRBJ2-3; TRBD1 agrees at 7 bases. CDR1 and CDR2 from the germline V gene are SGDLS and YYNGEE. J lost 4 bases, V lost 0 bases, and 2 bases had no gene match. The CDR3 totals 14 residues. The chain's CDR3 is CASSVEGAADTQYF. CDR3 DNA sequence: TGTGCCAGCAGCGTAGAGGGGGCCGCAGATACGCAGTATTTT.

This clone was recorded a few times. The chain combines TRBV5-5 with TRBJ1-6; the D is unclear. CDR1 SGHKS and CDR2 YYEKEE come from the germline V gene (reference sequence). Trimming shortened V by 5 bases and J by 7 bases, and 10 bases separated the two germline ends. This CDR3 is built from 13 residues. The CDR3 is CASSLQRNSPLHF. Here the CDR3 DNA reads TGTGCCAGCAGTCTCCAGAGGAATTCACCCCTCCACTTT. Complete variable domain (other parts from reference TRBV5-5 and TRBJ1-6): DAGVTQSPTHLIKTRGQQVTLRCSPISGHKSVSWYQQVLGQGPQFIFQYYEKEERGRGNFPDRFSARQFPNYSSELNVNALLLGDSALYLCASSLQRNSPLHFGNGTRLTVT.

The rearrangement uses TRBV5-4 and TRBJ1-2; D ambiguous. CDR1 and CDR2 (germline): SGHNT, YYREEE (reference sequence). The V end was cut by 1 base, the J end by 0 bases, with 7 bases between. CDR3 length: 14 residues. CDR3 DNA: TGTGCCAGCAGCTTGACGAGCTCTAACTATGGCTACACCTTC. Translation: CASSLTSSNYGYTF.

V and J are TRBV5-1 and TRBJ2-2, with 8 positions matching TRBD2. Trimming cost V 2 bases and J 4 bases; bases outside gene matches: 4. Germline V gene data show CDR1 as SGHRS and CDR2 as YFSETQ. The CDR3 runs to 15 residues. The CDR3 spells CASSFGGRPTGELFF. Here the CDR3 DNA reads TGCGCCAGCAGCTTCGGCGGGAGGCCCACCGGGGAGCTGTTTTTT.

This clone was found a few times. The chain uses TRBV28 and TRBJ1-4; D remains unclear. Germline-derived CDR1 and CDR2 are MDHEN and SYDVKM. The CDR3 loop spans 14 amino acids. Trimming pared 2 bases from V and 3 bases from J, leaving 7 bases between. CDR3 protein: CASSLIGSNEKLFF. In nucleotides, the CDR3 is TGTGCCAGCAGTTTAATCGGTTCTAATGAAAAACTGTTTTTT.

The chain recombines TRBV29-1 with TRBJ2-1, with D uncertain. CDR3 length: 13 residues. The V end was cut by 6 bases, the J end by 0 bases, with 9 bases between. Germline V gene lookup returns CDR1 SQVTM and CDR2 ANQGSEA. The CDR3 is CSVQTASYNEQFF. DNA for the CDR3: TGCAGCGTGCAAACAGCCTCCTACAATGAGCAGTTCTTC.

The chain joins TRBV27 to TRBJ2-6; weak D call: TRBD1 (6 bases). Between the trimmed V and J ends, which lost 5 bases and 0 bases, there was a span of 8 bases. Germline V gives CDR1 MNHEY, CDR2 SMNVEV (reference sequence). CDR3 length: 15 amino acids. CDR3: CASSPRGSGANVLTF. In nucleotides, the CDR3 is TGTGCCAGCAGTCCCAGGGGCTCTGGGGCCAACGTCCTGACTTTC. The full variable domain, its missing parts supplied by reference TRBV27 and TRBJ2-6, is EAQVTQNPRYLITVTGKKLTVTCSQNMNHEYMSWYRQDPGLGLRQIYYSMNVEVTDKGDVPEGYKVSRKEKRNFPLILESPSPNQTSLYFCASSPRGSGANVLTFGAGSRLTVL.

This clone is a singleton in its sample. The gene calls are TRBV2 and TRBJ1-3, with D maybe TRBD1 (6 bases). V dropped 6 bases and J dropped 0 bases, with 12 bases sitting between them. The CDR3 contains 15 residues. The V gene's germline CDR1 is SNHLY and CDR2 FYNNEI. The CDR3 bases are TGTGCCAGCAGAGGGGTCAGGGGCTCTGGAAACACCATATATTTT. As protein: CASRGVRGSGNTIYF.

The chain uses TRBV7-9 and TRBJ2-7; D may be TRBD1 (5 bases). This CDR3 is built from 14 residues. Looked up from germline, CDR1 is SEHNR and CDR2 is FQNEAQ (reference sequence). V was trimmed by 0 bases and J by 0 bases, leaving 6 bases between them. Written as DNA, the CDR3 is TGTGCCAGCAGCTTAGCAGGGGACTCCTACGAGCAGTACTTC. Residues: CASSLAGDSYEQYF.

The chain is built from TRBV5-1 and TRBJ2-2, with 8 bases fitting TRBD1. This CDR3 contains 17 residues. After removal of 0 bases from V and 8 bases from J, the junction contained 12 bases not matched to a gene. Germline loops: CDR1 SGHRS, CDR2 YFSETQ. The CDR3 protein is CASSLEPTGATSGELFF. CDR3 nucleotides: TGCGCCAGCAGCTTGGAGCCGACAGGGGCAACGTCGGGGGAGCTGTTTTTT. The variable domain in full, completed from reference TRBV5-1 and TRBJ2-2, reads KAGVTQTPRYLIKTRGQQVTLSCSPISGHRSVSWYQQTPGQGLQFLFEYFSETQRNKGNFPGRFSGRQFSNSRSEMNVSTLELGDSALYLCASSLEPTGATSGELFFGEGSRLTVL.